This TCR beta chain was observed in a study of blood T cell repertoires in COVID-19. Study at large: The United States, Italy and Spain supplied acute and convalescent COVID-19 samples. The analysed material was cDNA or gDNA that came from T cells, B-cell-depleted T cells, or PBMCs.

There are a few counts of this clone. Methods used by the authors: Nucleated cell number was recorded as an estimate derived from reference gene primer amplification. Clones were read by immunoSEQ multiplex PCR, and TCRdb kept only the in-frame ones, dropping some. V and J calls plus clone size are reproduced from that table; the DNA served to infer D and trimming. The table lists 200,000 to 250,000 clones, over 75% of them singletons. This CDR3 comprises 15 residues. Germline V gene lookup returns CDR1 SGHRS and CDR2 YFSETQ. V lost 2 bases and J 7 bases, leaving 19 bases between the germline ends. The gene calls are TRBV5-1 and TRBJ2-7; the D gene is possibly TRBD2 (6 bases). The sequence was obtained from a human donor in a cohort sampled during active COVID-19. The sequenced sample was peripheral blood. The CDR3 loop reads CASSFTADPAGEQYF. The CDR3 nucleotides are TGCGCCAGCAGCTTTACAGCGGATCCGGCGGGGGAGCAGTACTTC.